The present entry profiles one TCR beta chain with its context. Autologous stem cell transplantation was followed by relapse in every patient, and brentuximab vedotin exposure varied. These data originate in a study of PD-1 blockade in classical Hodgkin lymphoma. Trimming cost V 6 bases and J 8 bases; bases outside gene matches: 8. The V gene's germline CDR1 is MNHNY and CDR2 SVGAGI (reference sequence). The CDR3 runs to 15 residues. Generated by immunoSEQ multiplex PCR, the TCRdb table keeps only in-frame clones and is missing some. Here the sample spans approximately 6,900 clones, 70% to 90% being singletons.

The receptor was isolated from a human donor with classical Hodgkin lymphoma. The chain joins TRBV6-6 to TRBJ1-6; 9 nucleotides agree with TRBD1. Specimen: peripheral blood mononuclear cells (PBMCs), collected before the second cycle of nivolumab. The CDR3 region has the DNA TGTGCCAGCAGATTCGGACAGGGGAGGGATTCACCCCTCCACTTT. It translates to CASRFGQGRDSPLHF.